The entry below describes one T cell receptor (beta chain). Antigen: not known. The sample comes from a study of cytomegalovirus exposure and HLA in healthy donors. General study results and limits: Later analysis found that TCR beta chains associated with HLA were more clonally expanded than other, equally common chains.

Researchers ran the PCR with 60 Vbeta and 13 Jbeta primers. TCRdb keeps only in-frame clones here, not all; method: immunoSEQ multiplex PCR. The sample lists 150,000 or so clones; 65% to 80% were seen once. Germline V CDR1 and CDR2: MNHEY, SVGAGI. Trimming cost V 3 bases and J 2 bases, with 11 bases left between them. There are 14 residues in the CDR3. The chain links TRBV6-5 to TRBJ2-7; possible D gene TRBD1, 5 bases. Material for sequencing was PBMCs. This sequence was found in a male donor in good health and CMV-seronegative. This CDR3 is CASSYGQGTYEQYF. The CDR3 DNA sequence: TGTGCCAGCAGTTATGGGCAGGGAACCTACGAGCAGTACTTC.